This T cell receptor (beta chain) stems from a study of T cells in Graves' hyperthyroidism and ophthalmopathy. Study-wide points: Within blood appeared most thyroid clonotypes that had expanded above 0.001.

CDR3 length: 12 residues. Trimming removed 6 bases from V and 2 bases from J, with 4 bases in between. Germline V gene sequence: CDR1 KGHDR, CDR2 SFDVKD. Notes on this clonotype: Its cognate antigen is unknown.

RNA transcripts gave rise to amplified TCR beta CDR3 regions. The TCR CDR3 first-round RT-PCR relied on the HTBI primer set. In TCRdb, the multiplex PCR reads were re-called with MiXCR into one record per CDR3 protein. This table has approximately 600,000 distinct CDR3 sequences, around 20% appearing once. Ophthalmopathy cases scored 3 or more on the Clinical Activity Score and 4 or more on NOSPECS grade, with duration below 3 months. Uncontrolled infection, other autoimmune disease, pregnancy or lactation barred patients from enrollment. The chain uses TRBV24-1 and TRBJ2-1; no clear D gene. What was sequenced was blood. The sequence came from a man aged 25-40 years with Graves' ophthalmopathy. CDR3 nucleotide sequence: TGTGCCACCAGTCGTACCTACAATGAGCAGTTCTTC. Its translation is CATSRTYNEQFF.